The T cell receptor (beta chain) described here comes from a study of regulatory T cells in long-lasting Graves disease (dated by TCRdb to the early 2020s). About the investigation overall: In the newly diagnosed Graves' disease group, patients had been taking antithyroid drugs for less than 3 months. Peripheral blood TCR sequencing and RNA sequencing compared persistent Graves' disease patients with newly diagnosed Graves' disease patients. The study took place in China and was registered as a clinical trial. A total of approximately 35 samples were covered by TCR sequencing, comprising some 13 persistent and approximately 20 newly diagnosed Graves' disease patients. Overall study results and their limits: More public clonotypes were shared among persistent patients (roughly 2,700) than among newly diagnosed patients (roughly 1,000). Preferential use of TRBV28, TRBJ1-2 and TRBJ2-5 was observed in persistent disease, whereas TRBV20-1 and TRBJ2-1 were favored in newly diagnosed disease. The authors noted that the small sample size was a limitation that may lower accuracy. Sequencing and analysis were limited to the TCR beta chain. The study examined only peripheral blood because the primary lesion, thyroid tissue, could not be accessed. Compared with newly diagnosed patients, patients with persistent Graves' disease had lower TCR Shannon entropy and fewer highly expanded clones, which suggests clonal expansion.

This clonotype occurred many times. What this receptor recognizes is not known. Base qualities are missing; no much larger clone stands one base away. The time point label, as the study defines it: newly diagnosed GD, antithyroid drugs for less than 3 months. RNA was extracted from PBMCs in TRIzol for both TCR sequencing and RNA sequencing. The diagnosis of Graves' disease followed American Thyroid Association guidelines. Recruitment of patients was carried out at an endocrinology department in Xi'an, China. Each patient gave approximately 10 milliliters of peripheral blood, collected in an EDTA anticoagulant tube. Ficoll Paque Plus density gradient separation was used to isolate PBMCs, and no further T cell sorting was performed. An Agilent 2100 Bioanalyzer and agarose gel were used to check RNA quality, while a NanoDrop 2000 measured RNA concentration. The germline V gene (reference sequence) supplies CDR1 MNHEY and CDR2 SMNVEV. From the cysteine through the phenylalanine, the CDR3 covers 13 amino acids. Only the CDR3 portion is preserved as DNA: 39 bases, with reading frame beginning at the first base. The junction shows trimming of 6 bases on V and 3 bases on J, plus 9 bases between the germline ends.

The library was produced with multiplex PCR. Sequencing was carried out with an Illumina HiSeq 4000. To build TCR beta libraries, CDR3 regions were amplified by Arm-PCR using iRepertoire HTBI primers. Gel purification was performed on PCR products prior to sequencing. Concerning the study's data processing: Gene usage analysis of CDR3 amino acid clonotypes relied on the approximately 68 TRBV and around 14 TRBJ segments identified across samples. COPE and FqMerger were used to merge filtered high-quality paired reads into contigs. Contigs were aligned with BLAST to IMGT TRBV, TRBD and TRBJ reference genes, and CDR3 was defined per IMGT. Any clonotype with a frequency above 0.1% was counted as a highly expanded clone. Shannon entropy was used to measure repertoire diversity, and the Gini coefficient was used to measure V-J evenness. Public clonotypes were defined as clonotypes shared by more than one individual. TCRdb redid the processing of the public reads, applying fastp at Q25 and MiXCR, and retained in-frame beta chains. Entries are consolidated by CDR3 protein sequence, retaining the most common genes and DNA. The V and J calls here are based on TCRdb, not the publication. The sample data list hundreds of thousands of distinct CDR3 sequences, and about 16% of these were observed just once. The top ten clonotypes cover 9.5% to 15% of the sample.

This same sample was also part of a study on T cells in Graves' hyperthyroidism and ophthalmopathy. The other study reports the following: A patient counted as having stable Graves' hyperthyroidism if no progression to ophthalmopathy occurred over 18 months of follow-up. Hyperthyroidism patients were newly diagnosed, had a disease duration of under 2 months, and were aged 18 to 65 years. Any patient with an uncontrolled infection, another autoimmune disease, pregnancy or lactation was excluded. Diagnoses relied on clinical symptoms, serum thyroxine and TRAb, thyroid ultrasound and orbital computed tomography. For the first round of RT-PCR on the TCR CDR3, the HTBI primer set was used together with the Qiagen OneStep RT-PCR kit. Blood samples also contained most of the expanded thyroid clonotypes (frequency above 0.001), which suggests that blood repertoires may reflect thyroid immune responses. A 13 V-J signature model separated ophthalmopathy from stable hyperthyroidism, with about 88% sensitivity and 81.08% specificity in cross-validation and 80%/75% in testing. During validation, the model predicted progression to ophthalmopathy a median of about 6.5 months ahead of onset, with approximately 70% sensitivity and roughly 75% specificity. To identify TCR V-J signatures that set the groups apart, the researchers used a discovery cohort of 100 patients, made up of some 41 with Graves' ophthalmopathy and about 60 with stable Graves' hyperthyroidism. Prospective prediction of ophthalmopathy was tested in an independent validation cohort of under 20 hyperthyroidism patients and some 17 patients who later progressed to ophthalmopathy. The 100 or so discovery patients were randomly split 7:3 into training and test sets. In addition, the study compared T-cell repertoires in thyroid tissue and in blood from about 6 Graves' hyperthyroidism patients. Following sampling, methimazole starting at 30 mg daily was given to hyperthyroidism patients, and high-dose intravenous methylprednisolone was given to ophthalmopathy patients. Libraries were constructed in a second round of multiplex PCR, after which size selection and purification were carried out. Libraries were sequenced paired-end with 100 bp reads on an Illumina HiSeq2000. SOAPnuke was used to process the raw data, throwing out any read that contained adapters or uncalled bases, had a mean Phred below 15, or lacked an exact constant-primer or identifier match. High-quality paired reads were merged using COPE v1.2.5, and each unique nucleotide sequence was defined as a clonotype. MiTCR v1.1 was used to align the clonotypes against IMGT TRBV, TRBD and TRBJ reference segments. The analysis included only V-J combinations with a frequency above 0.0001, which together covered around 99% of the repertoires. A TCS score was defined as the ratio between F50 (clonal expansion) and ExV (chaos), using BLOSUM62-based TCRdist between CDR3 peptides within each V-J. Welch's t-statistics and random forest reduced fewer than 550 V-J features to 13, which were used in a naive Bayes classifier (R e1071). Sample size was not statistically predetermined, and investigators were not blinded to group allocation. The paper describes TCR Vbeta CDR3 sequencing of 120 to 150 peripheral blood samples, made up of roughly 45 ophthalmopathy patients, roughly 72 hyperthyroidism patients and around 17 progressor patients.

This sequence uses TRBV27 and TRBJ1-5; the D gene remains uncertain. This TCR derives from a young man with Graves disease. Donor details come from another sample of the same person, matched by shared clones. The sequences come from peripheral blood mononuclear cells (PBMCs), collected at new diagnosis, from a patient treated with antithyroid drugs. The nucleotide sequence is given as TGTGCCAGCAGCCCTGAAGCCAATCAGCCCCAGCATTTT. This encodes CASSPEANQPQHF.